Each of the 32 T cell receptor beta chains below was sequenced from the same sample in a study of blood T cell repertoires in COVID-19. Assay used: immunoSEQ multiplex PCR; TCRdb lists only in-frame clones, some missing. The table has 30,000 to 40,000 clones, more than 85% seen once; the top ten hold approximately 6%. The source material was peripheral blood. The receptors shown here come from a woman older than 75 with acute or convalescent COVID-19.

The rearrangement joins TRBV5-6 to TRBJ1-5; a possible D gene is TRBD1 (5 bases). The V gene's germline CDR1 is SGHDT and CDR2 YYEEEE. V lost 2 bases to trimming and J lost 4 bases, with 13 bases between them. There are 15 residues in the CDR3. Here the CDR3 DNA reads TGTGCCAGCAGCTTATCCGGACGGACAAATCAGCCCCAGCATTTT. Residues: CASSLSGRTNQPQHF. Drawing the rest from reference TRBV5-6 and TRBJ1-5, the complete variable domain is DAGVTQSPTHLIKTRGQQVTLRCSPKSGHDTVSWYQQALGQGPQFIFQYYEEEERQRGNFPDRFSGHQFPNYSSELNVNALLLGDSALYLCASSLSGRTNQPQHFGDGTRLSIL.

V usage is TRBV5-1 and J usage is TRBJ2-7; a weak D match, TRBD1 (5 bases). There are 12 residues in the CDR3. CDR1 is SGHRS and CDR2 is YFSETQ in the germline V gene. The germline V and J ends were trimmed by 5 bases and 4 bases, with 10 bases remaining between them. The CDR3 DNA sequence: TGCGCCAGCAGACGCGACAGATACGAGCAGTACTTC. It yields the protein CASRRDRYEQYF.

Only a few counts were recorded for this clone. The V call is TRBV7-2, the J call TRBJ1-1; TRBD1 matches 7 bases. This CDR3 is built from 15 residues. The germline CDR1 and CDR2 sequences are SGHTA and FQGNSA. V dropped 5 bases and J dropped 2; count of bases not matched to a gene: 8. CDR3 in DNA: TGTGCCAGCAGCCAACGGACAGGCTACAACACTGAAGCTTTCTTT. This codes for CASSQRTGYNTEAFF.

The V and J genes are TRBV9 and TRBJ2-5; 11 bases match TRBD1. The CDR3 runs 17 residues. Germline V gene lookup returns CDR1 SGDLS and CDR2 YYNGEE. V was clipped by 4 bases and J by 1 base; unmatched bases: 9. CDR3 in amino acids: CASSLAPGQGVQETQYF. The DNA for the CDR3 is TGTGCCAGCAGCCTTGCTCCGGGACAGGGGGTCCAAGAGACCCAGTACTTC. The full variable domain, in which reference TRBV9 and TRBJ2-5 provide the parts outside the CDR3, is DSGVTQTPKHLITATGQRVTLRCSPRSGDLSVYWYQQSLDQGLQFLIQYYNGEERAKGNILERFSAQQFPDLHSELNLSSLELGDSALYFCASSLAPGQGVQETQYFGPGTRLLVL.

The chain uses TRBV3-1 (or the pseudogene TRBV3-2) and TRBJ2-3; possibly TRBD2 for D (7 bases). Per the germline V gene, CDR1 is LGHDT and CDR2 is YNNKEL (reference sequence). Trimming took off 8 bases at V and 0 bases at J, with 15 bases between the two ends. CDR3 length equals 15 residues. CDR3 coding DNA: TGTGCCAGCGGGGGGGGGCTAACTAGCACAGATACGCAGTATTTT. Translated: CASGGGLTSTDTQYF.

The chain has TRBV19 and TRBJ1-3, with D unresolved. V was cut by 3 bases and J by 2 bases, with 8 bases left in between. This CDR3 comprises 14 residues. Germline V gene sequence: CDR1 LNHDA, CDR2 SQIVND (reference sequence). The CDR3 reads CASSIGQAGNTIYF. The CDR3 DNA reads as TGTGCCAGTAGTATTGGGCAGGCTGGAAACACCATATATTTT.

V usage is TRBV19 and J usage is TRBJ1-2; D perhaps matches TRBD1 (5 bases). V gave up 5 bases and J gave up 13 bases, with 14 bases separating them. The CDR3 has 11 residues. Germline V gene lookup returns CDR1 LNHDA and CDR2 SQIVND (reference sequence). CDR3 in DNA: TGTGCCAGTAGTCTCGACAGTAAAAGCACCTTC. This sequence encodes CASSLDSKSTF.

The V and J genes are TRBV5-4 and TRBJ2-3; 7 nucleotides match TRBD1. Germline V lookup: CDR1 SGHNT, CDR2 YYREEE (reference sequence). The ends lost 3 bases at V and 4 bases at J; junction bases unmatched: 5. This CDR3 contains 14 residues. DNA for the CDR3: TGTGCCAGCAGCTGGGGGCAGGGGGCAGATACGCAGTATTTT. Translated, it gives CASSWGQGADTQYF.

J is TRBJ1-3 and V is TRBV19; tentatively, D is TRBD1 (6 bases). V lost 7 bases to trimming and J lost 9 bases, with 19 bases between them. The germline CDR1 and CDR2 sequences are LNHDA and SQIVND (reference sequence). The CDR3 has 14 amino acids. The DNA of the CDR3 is TGTGCCAGTACGGACAGTCGCCGAGGTGGCACCATATATTTT. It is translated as CASTDSRRGGTIYF.

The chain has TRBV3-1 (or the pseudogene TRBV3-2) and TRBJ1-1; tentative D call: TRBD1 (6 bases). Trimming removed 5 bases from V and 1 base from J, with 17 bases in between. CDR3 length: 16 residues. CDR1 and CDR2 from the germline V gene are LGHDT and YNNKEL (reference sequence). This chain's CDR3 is CASSEGGGRPNTEAFF. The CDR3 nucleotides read TGTGCCAGCAGCGAGGGAGGGGGACGGCCGAACACTGAAGCTTTCTTT.

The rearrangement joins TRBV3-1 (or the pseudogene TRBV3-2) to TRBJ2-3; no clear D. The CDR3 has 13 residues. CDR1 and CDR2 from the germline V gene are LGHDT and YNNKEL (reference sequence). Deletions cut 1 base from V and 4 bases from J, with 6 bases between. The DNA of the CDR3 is TGTGCCAGCAGCCAAGGTAGCCCAGATACGCAGTATTTT. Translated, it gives CASSQGSPDTQYF.

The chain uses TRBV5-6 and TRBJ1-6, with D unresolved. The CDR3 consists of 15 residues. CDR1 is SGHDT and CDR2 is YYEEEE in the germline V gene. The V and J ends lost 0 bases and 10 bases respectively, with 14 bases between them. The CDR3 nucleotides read TGTGCCAGCAGCTTGGGTCCCCCGGGAAGCTCACCCCTCCACTTT. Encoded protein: CASSLGPPGSSPLHF.

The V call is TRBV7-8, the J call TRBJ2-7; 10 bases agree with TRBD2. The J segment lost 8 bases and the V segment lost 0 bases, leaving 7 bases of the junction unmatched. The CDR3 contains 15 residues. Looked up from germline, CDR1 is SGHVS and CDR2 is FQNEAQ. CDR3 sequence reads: CASSLATSGPLKQYF. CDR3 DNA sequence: TGTGCCAGCAGCTTAGCGACTAGCGGGCCCCTTAAGCAGTACTTC.

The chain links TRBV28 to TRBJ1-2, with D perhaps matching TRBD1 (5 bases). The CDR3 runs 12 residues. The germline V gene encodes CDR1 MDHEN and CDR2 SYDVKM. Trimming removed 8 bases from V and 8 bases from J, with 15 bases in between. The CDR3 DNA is TGTGCCAGCTCCGTAGGGGCTTACGGCTACACCTTC. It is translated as CASSVGAYGYTF.

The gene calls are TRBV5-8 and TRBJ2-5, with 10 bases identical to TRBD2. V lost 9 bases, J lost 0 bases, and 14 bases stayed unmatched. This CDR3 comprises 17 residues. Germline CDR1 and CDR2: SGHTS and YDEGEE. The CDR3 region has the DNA TGTGCCAACCCTGCGGGACTAGCGATCGGATACCAAGAGACCCAGTACTTC. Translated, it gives CANPAGLAIGYQETQYF. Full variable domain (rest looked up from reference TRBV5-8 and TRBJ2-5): EAGVTQSPTHLIKTRGQQATLRCSPISGHTSVYWYQQALGLGLQFLLWYDEGEERNRGNFPPRFSGRQFPNYSSELNVNALELEDSALYLCANPAGLAIGYQETQYFGPGTRLLVL.

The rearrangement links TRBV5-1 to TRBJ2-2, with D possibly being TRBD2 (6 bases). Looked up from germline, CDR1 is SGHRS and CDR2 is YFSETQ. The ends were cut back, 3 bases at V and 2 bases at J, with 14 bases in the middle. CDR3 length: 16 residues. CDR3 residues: CASSSSGTANTGELFF. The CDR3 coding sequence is TGCGCCAGCAGCTCCTCCGGGACTGCAAACACCGGGGAGCTGTTTTTT.

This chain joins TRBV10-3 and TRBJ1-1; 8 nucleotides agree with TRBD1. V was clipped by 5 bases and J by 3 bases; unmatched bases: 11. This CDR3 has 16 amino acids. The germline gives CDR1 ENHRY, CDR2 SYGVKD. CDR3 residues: CAISRDRTGTDTEAFF. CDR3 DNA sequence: TGTGCCATCAGTCGGGACAGGACAGGGACTGACACTGAAGCTTTCTTT.

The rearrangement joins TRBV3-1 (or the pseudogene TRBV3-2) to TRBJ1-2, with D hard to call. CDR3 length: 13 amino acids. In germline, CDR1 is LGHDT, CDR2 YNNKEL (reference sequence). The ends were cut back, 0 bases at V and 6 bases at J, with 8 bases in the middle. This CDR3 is CASSQDRGNGYTF. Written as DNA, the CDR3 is TGTGCCAGCAGCCAAGATCGAGGCAATGGCTACACCTTC.

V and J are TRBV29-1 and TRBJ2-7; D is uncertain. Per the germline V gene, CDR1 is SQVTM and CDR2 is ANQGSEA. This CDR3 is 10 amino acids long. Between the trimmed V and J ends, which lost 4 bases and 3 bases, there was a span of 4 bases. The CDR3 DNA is TGCAGCGTTGGCGACTACGAGCAGTACTTC. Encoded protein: CSVGDYEQYF.

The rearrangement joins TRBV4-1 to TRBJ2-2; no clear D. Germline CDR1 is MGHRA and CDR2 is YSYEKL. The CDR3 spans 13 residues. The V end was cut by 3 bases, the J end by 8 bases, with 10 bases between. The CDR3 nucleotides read TGCGCCAGCAGCCAGGCATTGGAGGGGGAGCTGTTTTTT. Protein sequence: CASSQALEGELFF.

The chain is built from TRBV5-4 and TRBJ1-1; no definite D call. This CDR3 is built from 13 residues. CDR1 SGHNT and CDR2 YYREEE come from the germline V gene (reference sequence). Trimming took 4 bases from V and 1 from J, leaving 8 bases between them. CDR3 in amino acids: CASSISRNTEAFF. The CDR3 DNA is TGTGCCAGCAGCATTTCCAGGAACACTGAAGCTTTCTTT.

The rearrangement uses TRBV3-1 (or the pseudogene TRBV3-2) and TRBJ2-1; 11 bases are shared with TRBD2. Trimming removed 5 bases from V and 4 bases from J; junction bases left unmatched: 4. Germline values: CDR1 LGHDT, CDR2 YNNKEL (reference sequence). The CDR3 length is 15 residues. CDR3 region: CASSDTSGGYNEQFF. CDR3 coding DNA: TGTGCCAGCAGCGACACTAGCGGGGGATACAATGAGCAGTTCTTC.

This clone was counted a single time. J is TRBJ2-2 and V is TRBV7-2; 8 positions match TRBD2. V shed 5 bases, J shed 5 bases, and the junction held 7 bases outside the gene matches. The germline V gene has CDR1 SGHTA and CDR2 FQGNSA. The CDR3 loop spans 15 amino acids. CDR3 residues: CASSRPGGGTGELFF. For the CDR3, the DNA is TGTGCCAGCAGCCGCCCTGGCGGGGGGACCGGGGAGCTGTTTTTT.

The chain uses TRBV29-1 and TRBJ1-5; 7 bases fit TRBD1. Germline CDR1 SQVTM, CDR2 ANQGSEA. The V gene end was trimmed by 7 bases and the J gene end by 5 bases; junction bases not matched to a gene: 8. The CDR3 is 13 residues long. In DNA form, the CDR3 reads TGCAGCGCTCGACAGGGATTCGATCAGCCCCAGCATTTT. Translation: CSARQGFDQPQHF.

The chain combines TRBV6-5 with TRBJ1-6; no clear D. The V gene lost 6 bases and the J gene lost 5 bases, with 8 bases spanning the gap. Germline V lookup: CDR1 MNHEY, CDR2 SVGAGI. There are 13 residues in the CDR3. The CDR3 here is CASRVVNNSPLHF. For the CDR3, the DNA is TGTGCCAGCAGGGTAGTGAATAATTCACCCCTCCACTTT.

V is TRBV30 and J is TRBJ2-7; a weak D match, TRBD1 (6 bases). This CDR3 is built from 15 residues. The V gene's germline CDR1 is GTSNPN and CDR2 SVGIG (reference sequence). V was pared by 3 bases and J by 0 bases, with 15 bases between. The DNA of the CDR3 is TGTGCCTGGAGAAGGACCAGGGGCCTCTCCTACGAGCAGTACTTC. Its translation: CAWRRTRGLSYEQYF.

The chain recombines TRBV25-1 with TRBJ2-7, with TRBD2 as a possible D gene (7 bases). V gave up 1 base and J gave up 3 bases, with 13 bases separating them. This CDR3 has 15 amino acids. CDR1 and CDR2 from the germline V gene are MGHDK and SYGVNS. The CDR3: CASSEWEGGIYEQYF. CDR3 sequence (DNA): TGTGCCAGCAGTGAATGGGAGGGGGGCATCTACGAGCAGTACTTC.

This CDR3 is CASSRRGGFETQYF. The CDR3 nucleotides read TGTGCCAGCAGCCGGAGAGGGGGATTCGAGACCCAGTACTTC. The chain employs TRBV7-6 and TRBJ2-5; a weak D match, TRBD1 (6 bases). The germline V and J ends were trimmed by 5 bases and 5 bases, with 15 bases remaining between them. Looked up from germline, CDR1 is SGHVS and CDR2 is FNYEAQ. This CDR3 spans 14 amino acids.

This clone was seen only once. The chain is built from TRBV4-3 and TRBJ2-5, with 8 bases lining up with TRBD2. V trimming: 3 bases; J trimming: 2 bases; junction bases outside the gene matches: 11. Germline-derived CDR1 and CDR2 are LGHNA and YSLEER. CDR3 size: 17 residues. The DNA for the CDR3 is TGCGCCAGCAGCCAGGGGGTCCTCCGGGGGGGACAAGAGACCCAGTACTTC. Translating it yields CASSQGVLRGGQETQYF.

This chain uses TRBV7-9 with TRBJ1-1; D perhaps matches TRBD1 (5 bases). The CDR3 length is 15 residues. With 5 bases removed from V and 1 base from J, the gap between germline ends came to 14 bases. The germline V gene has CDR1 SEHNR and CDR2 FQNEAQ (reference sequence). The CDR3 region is CASSPPGRGNTEAFF. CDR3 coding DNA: TGTGCCAGCAGCCCCCCGGGGCGGGGGAACACTGAAGCTTTCTTT.

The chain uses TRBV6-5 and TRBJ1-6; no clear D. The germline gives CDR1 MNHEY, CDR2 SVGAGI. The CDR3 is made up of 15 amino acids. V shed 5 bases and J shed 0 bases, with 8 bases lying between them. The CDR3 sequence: CASSLGDSYNSPLHF. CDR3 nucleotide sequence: TGTGCCAGCAGTCTCGGGGACTCCTATAATTCACCCCTCCACTTT.

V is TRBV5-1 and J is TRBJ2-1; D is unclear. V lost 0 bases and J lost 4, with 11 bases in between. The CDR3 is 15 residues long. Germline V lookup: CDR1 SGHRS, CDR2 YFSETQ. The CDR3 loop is CASSLARFVYNEQFF. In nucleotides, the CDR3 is TGCGCCAGCAGCTTGGCCAGGTTCGTTTACAATGAGCAGTTCTTC.